This paragraph reports one TCR beta chain. The data are from a study of blood T cell repertoires in COVID-19. About the study: The origin of the acute and convalescent COVID-19 samples was the United States, Italy and Spain. T cells, B-cell-depleted T cells, or PBMCs supplied cDNA or gDNA.

Original analysis: Nucleated cell counts were estimated from reference gene primer amplification. Only in-frame clones appear in the TCRdb table, and some are missing; sequencing was by immunoSEQ multiplex PCR. V and J calls and clone size follow that table, whereas D and trimming were derived from the DNA. The data show 150,000 to 200,000 clones, about 91% seen once. CDR3 length: 16 amino acids. The germline V gene encodes CDR1 SGHNT and CDR2 YENEEA. Trimming stripped 5 bases from V and 4 bases from J, with 20 bases between. The sample consisted of peripheral blood. The source is a woman in her 30s with acute or convalescent COVID-19. The chain carries TRBV11-3 and TRBJ2-5, with D perhaps TRBD1 (6 bases). The CDR3 loop is CASSIRMGALRETQYF. CDR3 DNA sequence: TGTGCCAGCAGCATTCGGATGGGGGCCCTACGAGAGACCCAGTACTTC.